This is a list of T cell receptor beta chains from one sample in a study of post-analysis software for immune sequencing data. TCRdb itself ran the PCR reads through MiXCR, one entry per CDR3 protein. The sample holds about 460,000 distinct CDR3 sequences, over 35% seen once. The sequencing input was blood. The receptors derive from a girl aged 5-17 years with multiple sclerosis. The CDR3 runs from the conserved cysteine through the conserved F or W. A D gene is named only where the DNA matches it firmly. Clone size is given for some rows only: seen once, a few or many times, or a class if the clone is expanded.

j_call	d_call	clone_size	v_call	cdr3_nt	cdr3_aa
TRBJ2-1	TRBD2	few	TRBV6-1	TGTGCCACCCGGACTAGCGGGCTCAATGAGCAGTTCTTC	CATRTSGLNEQFF
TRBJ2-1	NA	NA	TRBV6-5	TGTGCCAGCAGTTCGAACCCCCTCGATCGCTACAATGAGCAGTTCTTC	CASSSNPLDRYNEQFF
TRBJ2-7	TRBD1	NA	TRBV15	TGTGCCACCAGCCGCGACCAGACAGGGGTAACCTACGAGCAGTACTTC	CATSRDQTGVTYEQYF
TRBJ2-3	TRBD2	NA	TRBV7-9	TGTGCCAGCAGCTCCACTAGCGGACTCACAGATACGCAGTATTTT	CASSSTSGLTDTQYF
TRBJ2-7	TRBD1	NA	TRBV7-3	TGTGCCAGCAGCTTAAAGGGGGGACAGGGCTACGAGCAGTACTTC	CASSLKGGQGYEQYF
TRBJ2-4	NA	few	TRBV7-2	TGTGCCAGCAGCCCTAGCGTGAAAAACATTCAGTACTTC	CASSPSVKNIQYF
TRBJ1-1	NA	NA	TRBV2	TGTGCCAGCAGACAACATCAGGGGAGCCTTGAAGCTTTCTTT	CASRQHQGSLEAFF
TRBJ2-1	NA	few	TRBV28	TGTGCCAGCAGTCACCGGGCCCCAGTGGATTGTGAGCAGTTCTTC	CASSHRAPVDCEQFF
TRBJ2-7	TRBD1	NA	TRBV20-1	TGCAGTGCTAGAGTCCCAGGGGGCGTGTACGAGCAGTACTTC	CSARVPGGVYEQYF
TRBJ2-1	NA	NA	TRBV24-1	TGTGCCACCAGTGATACGAACAGTAGGGACAATGAGCAGTTCTTC	CATSDTNSRDNEQFF
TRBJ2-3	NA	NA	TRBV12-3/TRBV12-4	TGTGCCAGCAGTTCTAGACAGCACACAGATACGCAGTATTTT	CASSSRQHTDTQYF
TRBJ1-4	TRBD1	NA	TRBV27	TGTGCCAGCAGTTCGACAGGGTGGGCTAATGAAAAACTGTTTTTT	CASSSTGWANEKLFF
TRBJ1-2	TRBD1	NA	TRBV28	TGTGCCAGCAATCAGGACAGGAACTATGGCTACACCTTC	CASNQDRNYGYTF
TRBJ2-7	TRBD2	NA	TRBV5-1	TGCGCCAGCAGCTTGGGAGCGGGAGGAAACTACGAGCAGTACTTC	CASSLGAGGNYEQYF
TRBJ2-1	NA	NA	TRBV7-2	TGTGCCAGCAGCATAACCCACAATGAGCAGTTCTTC	CASSITHNEQFF
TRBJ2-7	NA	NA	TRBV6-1	TGTGCCGGAGCCCAAGTTAGAAGGTACGAGCAGTACTTC	CAGAQVRRYEQYF
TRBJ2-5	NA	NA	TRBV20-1	TGCAGTGCCAGGTCGGGAGCGCTACGGGGAGAGCAGTACTTC	CSARSGALRGEQYF
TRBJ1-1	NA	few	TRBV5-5	TGTGCCAGCAGCCGTCGGGGCGACACTGAAGCTTTCTTT	CASSRRGDTEAFF
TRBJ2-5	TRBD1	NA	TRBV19	TGTGCCAGTAGTGGAACAGGGGGACGCAGCTGGCAGTACTTC	CASSGTGGRSWQYF
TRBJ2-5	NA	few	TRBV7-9	TGTGCCAGCAACTATCCCCGTTGGGAGACAGAAGAGACCCAGTACTTC	CASNYPRWETEETQYF
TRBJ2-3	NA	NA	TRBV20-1	TGCAGTGCTAGAGATGACAGGAGCACAGATACGCAGTATTTT	CSARDDRSTDTQYF
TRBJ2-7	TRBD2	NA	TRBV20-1	TGCAGTGCTAGAGATCTCCAACTAGCGGCCTCTGACGAGCAGTACTTC	CSARDLQLAASDEQYF
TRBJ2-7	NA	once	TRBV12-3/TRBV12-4	TGTGCCAGCAGGGCGGGGTCGGTCTACGAGCAGTACTTC	CASRAGSVYEQYF
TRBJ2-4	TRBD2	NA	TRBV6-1	TGTGCCAGCAGTGCCCGGACTAGCGGGAGTGCTTCCAAAAACATTCAGTACTTC	CASSARTSGSASKNIQYF
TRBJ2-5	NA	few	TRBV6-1	TGTGCCAGCAGTGAAGATTGGGGGACCCAGTACTTC	CASSEDWGTQYF
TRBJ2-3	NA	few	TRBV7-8	TGTGCCAGCAGCTTAGCGCGAATATCGGGGACTAGCACAGATACGCAGTATTTT	CASSLARISGTSTDTQYF
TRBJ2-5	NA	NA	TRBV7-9	TGTGCCAGCAGCTTAGGGGAGCAGACCCAGTACTTC	CASSLGEQTQYF